A selection of T cell receptor beta chains follows, all from one sample in a study of shared clonotypes between healthy human individuals. Clones were sequenced by immunoSEQ multiplex PCR, and TCRdb holds only the in-frame ones, with some missing. The repertoire holds about 1.1 million clones, roughly 80% seen once, with more than 0.85% in the top ten. The sequencing sample was made of memory CD4+ T cells from PBMCs. All receptors derive from a man aged 18 to 29 in good health. Some clones in this sample may be carry-over from other donors' samples. Each CDR3 is given with its conserved first and last residue.

j_call cdr3_length v_call cdr3_aa
TRBJ1-1 14 TRBV5-1 CASSLTHGNTEAFF
TRBJ1-3 16 TRBV2 CASSSYQGLSGNTIYF
TRBJ2-7 12 TRBV7-2 CASSRSSYEQYF
TRBJ2-7 15 TRBV28 CASSLGGTWGYEQYF
TRBJ2-2 13 TRBV7-3 CASSLTTVGELFF
TRBJ2-3 16 TRBV6-4 CASSRTSGRSTDTQYF
TRBJ2-7 13 TRBV18 CASSPPTVYEQYF
TRBJ2-3 15 TRBV5-1 CASSVQGPHTDTQYF
TRBJ2-7 15 TRBV18 CASSPLSGDPYEQYF
TRBJ2-2 13 TRBV7-2 CASTTMGGGELFF
TRBJ2-1 14 TRBV10-3 CAISVTGGPWEQFF
TRBJ1-2 14 TRBV18 CASSPGQANYGYTF
TRBJ2-7 15 TRBV28 CASSLSGGEPYEQYF
TRBJ2-7 13 TRBV5-4 CASSLSGTYEQYF
TRBJ1-5 15 TRBV19 CASRLSLRRNQPQHF
TRBJ1-5 17 TRBV19 CASSISVGSAGHQPQHF
TRBJ2-7 17 TRBV4-1 CASSQEISRGSSYGQYF
TRBJ2-5 15 TRBV7-8 CASSPPGTVQETQYF
TRBJ2-7 13 TRBV5-4 CASSLFFGVEQYF
TRBJ2-5 11 TRBV28 CASRVLRTQYF
TRBJ1-5 14 TRBV19 CASSMGRGHQPQHF
TRBJ1-1 13 TRBV28 CASSFWENTEAFF
TRBJ2-7 13 TRBV6-1 CASRRGQGYEQYF
TRBJ2-7 15 TRBV18 CASSPDSGRPYEQYF
TRBJ2-5 14 TRBV7-2 CASSLISREGTQYF
TRBJ2-1 14 TRBV18 CASSPPRLAGEQFF
TRBJ1-5 13 TRBV2 CASSEGGTTLQHF
TRBJ2-1 16 TRBV11-2 CASSFEMTSGRNEQFF
TRBJ2-7 15 TRBV7-6 CASSARKNTGDEQYF
TRBJ2-5 14 TRBV6-6 CASSYSPGGETQYF
TRBJ1-6 14 TRBV7-9 CASSLRVWDSPLHF
TRBJ1-2 13 TRBV6-5 CASSYKGVHGYTF
TRBJ2-7 15 TRBV7-3 CASSPSGTALYEQYF
TRBJ1-5 12 TRBV28 CASSLRDGPQHF
TRBJ2-1 13 TRBV6-5 CASSRTGDNEQFF
TRBJ1-3 15 TRBV6-5 CASTSRGTAGNTIYF
TRBJ2-4 14 TRBV4-2 CASSQGAGGNIQYF
TRBJ1-1 14 TRBV10-2 CASSEPSRNTEAFF
TRBJ2-5 11 TRBV28 CASAKRETQYF
TRBJ2-2 17 TRBV27 CASSLTGGPIGVGELFF
TRBJ1-2 18 TRBV13 CASSSYPPMDRWGYGYTF
TRBJ1-1 13 TRBV7-2 CASSSQGATEAFF
TRBJ1-1 13 TRBV18 CASSPRQPPEAFF
TRBJ2-3 13 TRBV7-7 CASSQEPGDTQYF
TRBJ2-1 15 TRBV2 CASSARLAEYNEQFF
TRBJ2-3 16 TRBV7-2 CASSQGPAGGTDTQYF
TRBJ1-3 16 TRBV11-2 CASSLGRHPSGNTIYF
TRBJ1-4 15 TRBV5-1 CASSPGAADTEKLFF